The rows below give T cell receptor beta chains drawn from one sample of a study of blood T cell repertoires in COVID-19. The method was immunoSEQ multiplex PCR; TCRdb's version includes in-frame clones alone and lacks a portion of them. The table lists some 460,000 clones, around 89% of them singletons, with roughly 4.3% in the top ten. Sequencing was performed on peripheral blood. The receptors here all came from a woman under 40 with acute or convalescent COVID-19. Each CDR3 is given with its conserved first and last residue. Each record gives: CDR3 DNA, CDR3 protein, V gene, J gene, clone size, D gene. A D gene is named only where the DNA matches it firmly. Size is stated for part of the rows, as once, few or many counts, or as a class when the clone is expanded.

CDR3nt: TGTGCCAGCAGTTACTCCCGGGGGGGACCAGATACGCAGTATTTT; CDR3aa: CASSYSRGGPDTQYF; v_gene: TRBV6-2/TRBV6-3; j_gene: TRBJ2-3; abundance: NA; d_gene: TRBD2
CDR3nt: TGTGCCAGCAGCAAGACGGGGGGCCCGATCAATGAGCAGTTCTTC; CDR3aa: CASSKTGGPINEQFF; v_gene: TRBV7-3; j_gene: TRBJ2-1; abundance: NA; d_gene: NA
CDR3nt: TGTGCCAGCAGCTTAAATTACAGGCTCACTGAAGCTTTCTTT; CDR3aa: CASSLNYRLTEAFF; v_gene: TRBV7-3; j_gene: TRBJ1-1; abundance: NA; d_gene: NA
CDR3nt: TGTGCCAGCAGCCGAGAAGGGGTCGGGGAGCTGTTTTTT; CDR3aa: CASSREGVGELFF; v_gene: TRBV3-1/TRBV3-2; j_gene: TRBJ2-2; abundance: NA; d_gene: NA
CDR3nt: TGTGCCACCGAGCGGGGGGAGACCCAGTACTTC; CDR3aa: CATERGETQYF; v_gene: TRBV2; j_gene: TRBJ2-5; abundance: once; d_gene: TRBD2
CDR3nt: TGTGCCACCTTAGGGGGGACAGGGGGTCAGCCCCAGCATTTT; CDR3aa: CATLGGTGGQPQHF; v_gene: TRBV2; j_gene: TRBJ1-5; abundance: NA; d_gene: TRBD1
CDR3nt: TGTGCCAGCAGCCCATACCGGGACAGCGCCTCCTACGAGCAGTACTTC; CDR3aa: CASSPYRDSASYEQYF; v_gene: TRBV5-5; j_gene: TRBJ2-7; abundance: NA; d_gene: TRBD1
CDR3nt: TGCGCCAGCAGCCAAGATCTAGCAGCCCCGACCTACGAGCAGTACTTC; CDR3aa: CASSQDLAAPTYEQYF; v_gene: TRBV4-1; j_gene: TRBJ2-7; abundance: NA; d_gene: NA
CDR3nt: TGTGCCAGCAGCCGGGAAGGTACGCAGTATTTT; CDR3aa: CASSREGTQYF; v_gene: TRBV6-5; j_gene: TRBJ2-3; abundance: NA; d_gene: NA
CDR3nt: TGCGCCAGCAGTCAAGATATGTTAGGAGGGCCAACTGAAGCTTTCTTT; CDR3aa: CASSQDMLGGPTEAFF; v_gene: TRBV4-1; j_gene: TRBJ1-1; abundance: NA; d_gene: NA
CDR3nt: TGTGCCAGCAGCTTTGGAACGCAAACTCCAGGGCGGGGAGATACGCAGTATTTT; CDR3aa: CASSFGTQTPGRGDTQYF; v_gene: TRBV7-9; j_gene: TRBJ2-3; abundance: NA; d_gene: NA
CDR3nt: TGCGCCAGCAGCCAAGCACTCTTACAGCCCCAGCATTTT; CDR3aa: CASSQALLQPQHF; v_gene: TRBV4-1; j_gene: TRBJ1-5; abundance: NA; d_gene: NA
CDR3nt: TGTGCCAGCAGCCAAGAGGGCGGGGGTAGGGCCCGTACGCAGTATTTT; CDR3aa: CASSQEGGGRARTQYF; v_gene: TRBV4-2; j_gene: TRBJ2-3; abundance: NA; d_gene: TRBD2
CDR3nt: TGTGCCAGCAGCTTGGGAGTAAACATTCAGTACTTC; CDR3aa: CASSLGVNIQYF; v_gene: TRBV7-2; j_gene: TRBJ2-4; abundance: NA; d_gene: NA
CDR3nt: TGTGCCTGGAGGTCGAGACAACAGGGGGCAAGTGGCTACACCTTC; CDR3aa: CAWRSRQQGASGYTF; v_gene: TRBV30; j_gene: TRBJ1-2; abundance: NA; d_gene: TRBD1
CDR3nt: TGTGCCAGCAGTGAATTGGTCAGGGTCCCCTACGAGCAGTACTTC; CDR3aa: CASSELVRVPYEQYF; v_gene: TRBV6-1; j_gene: TRBJ2-7; abundance: NA; d_gene: NA
CDR3nt: TGTGCCAGCAGTTTCACAGGGTCCTACGAGCAGTACTTC; CDR3aa: CASSFTGSYEQYF; v_gene: TRBV12-3/TRBV12-4; j_gene: TRBJ2-7; abundance: NA; d_gene: NA
CDR3nt: TGCGCCAGCAGCCAAGGGGCCCCGGGACTCCGTTACGAGCAGTACTTC; CDR3aa: CASSQGAPGLRYEQYF; v_gene: TRBV4-1; j_gene: TRBJ2-7; abundance: NA; d_gene: NA
CDR3nt: TGCAGCGTCCGGACAGGGGACACTGAAGCTTTCTTT; CDR3aa: CSVRTGDTEAFF; v_gene: TRBV29-1; j_gene: TRBJ1-1; abundance: NA; d_gene: TRBD1
CDR3nt: TGTGCCAGTAGTAGGACAGGGCGAGAGACCCAGTACTTC; CDR3aa: CASSRTGRETQYF; v_gene: TRBV19; j_gene: TRBJ2-5; abundance: NA; d_gene: TRBD1
CDR3nt: TGTGCCAGCAGCTCGGGACAGTTTAGCGAGCAGTACTTC; CDR3aa: CASSSGQFSEQYF; v_gene: TRBV11-3; j_gene: TRBJ2-7; abundance: NA; d_gene: TRBD1
CDR3nt: TGTGCCAGCAGTAAAAGGGGTTCCTATAATTCACCCCTCCACTTT; CDR3aa: CASSKRGSYNSPLHF; v_gene: TRBV27; j_gene: TRBJ1-6; abundance: many; d_gene: NA
CDR3nt: TGTGCCAGCAGCTTAGGACTAGCGGGGGGACGGGACGGGGAGCTGTTTTTT; CDR3aa: CASSLGLAGGRDGELFF; v_gene: TRBV9; j_gene: TRBJ2-2; abundance: NA; d_gene: TRBD2
CDR3nt: TGTGCCAGCAGCTTAGGGACAGGGGGCAAGACCGGGGAGCTGTTTTTT; CDR3aa: CASSLGTGGKTGELFF; v_gene: TRBV7-6; j_gene: TRBJ2-2; abundance: NA; d_gene: TRBD1
CDR3nt: TGTGCCAGCAGCGGGTCAAGCTCTGGGGCCAACGTCCTGACTTTC; CDR3aa: CASSGSSSGANVLTF; v_gene: TRBV27; j_gene: TRBJ2-6; abundance: NA; d_gene: NA
CDR3nt: TGTGCCAGCAGACCCGGACCGGGATCGACAGATACGCAGTATTTT; CDR3aa: CASRPGPGSTDTQYF; v_gene: TRBV28; j_gene: TRBJ2-3; abundance: NA; d_gene: NA
CDR3nt: TGTGCCAGTAGTAATCGGGGTGGGGCGGGACGGCCCTACGAGCAGTACTTC; CDR3aa: CASSNRGGAGRPYEQYF; v_gene: TRBV19; j_gene: TRBJ2-7; abundance: NA; d_gene: NA
CDR3nt: TGTGCCTGTAAAGGGGGCACCGGGGAGCTGTTTTTT; CDR3aa: CACKGGTGELFF; v_gene: TRBV30; j_gene: TRBJ2-2; abundance: NA; d_gene: NA